This T cell receptor beta chain was captured in a study of T cells after yellow fever vaccination. Study-wide results and caveats: Most clones from primary vaccination resurfaced after the booster (96% CD4, 88% CD8).

5'RACE template switching produced TCR cDNA carrying a universal primer site and UMIs. TCRdb passed the 5' RACE reads through MiXCR, listing each CDR3 protein once. The table has some 340,000 distinct CDR3 sequences, 4.1% seen once; the top ten hold approximately 25%. This clonotype was seen a few times. Its antigen is unidentified. Looked up from germline, CDR1 is MNHNS and CDR2 is SASEGT. The CDR3 length is 11 residues. V lost 6 bases to trimming and J lost 9 bases, with 9 bases between them. The V and J genes are TRBV6-1 and TRBJ1-5; D is uncertain. The input for sequencing was PBMCs, taken 5 days after the yellow fever booster vaccination. The receptor comes from a young man who received the YFV17D yellow fever vaccine. CDR3 nucleotides: TGTGCCAGCAGGGCGTGGGGGCCCCAGCATTTT. The encoded protein is CASRAWGPQHF.